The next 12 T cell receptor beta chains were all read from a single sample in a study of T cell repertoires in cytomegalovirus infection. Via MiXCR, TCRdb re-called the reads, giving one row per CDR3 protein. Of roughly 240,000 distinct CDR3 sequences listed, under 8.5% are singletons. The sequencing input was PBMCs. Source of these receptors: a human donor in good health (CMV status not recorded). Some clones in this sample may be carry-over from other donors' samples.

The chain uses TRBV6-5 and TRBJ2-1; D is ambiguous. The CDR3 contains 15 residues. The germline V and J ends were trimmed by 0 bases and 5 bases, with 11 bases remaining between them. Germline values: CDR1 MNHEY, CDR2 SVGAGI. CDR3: CASSYSPGFHNEQFF. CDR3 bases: TGTGCCAGCAGTTACTCTCCTGGCTTTCACAATGAGCAGTTCTTC.

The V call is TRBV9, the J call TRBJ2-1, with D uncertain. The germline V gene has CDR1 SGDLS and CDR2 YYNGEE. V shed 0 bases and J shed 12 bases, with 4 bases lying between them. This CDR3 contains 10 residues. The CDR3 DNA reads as TGTGCCAGCAGCGTAGGGGGGCAGTTCTTC. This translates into CASSVGGQFF.

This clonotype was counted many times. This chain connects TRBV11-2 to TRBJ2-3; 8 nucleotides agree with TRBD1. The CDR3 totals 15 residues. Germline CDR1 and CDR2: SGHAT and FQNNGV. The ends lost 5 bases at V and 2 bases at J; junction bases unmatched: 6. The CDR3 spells CASSPDRAYTDTQYF. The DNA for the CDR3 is TGTGCCAGCAGCCCGGACAGGGCATACACAGATACGCAGTATTTT. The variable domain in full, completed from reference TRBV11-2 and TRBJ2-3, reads EAGVAQSPRYKIIEKRQSVAFWCNPISGHATLYWYQQILGQGPKLLIQFQNNGVVDDSQLPKDRFSAERLKGVDSTLKIQPAKLEDSAVYLCASSPDRAYTDTQYFGPGTRLTVL.

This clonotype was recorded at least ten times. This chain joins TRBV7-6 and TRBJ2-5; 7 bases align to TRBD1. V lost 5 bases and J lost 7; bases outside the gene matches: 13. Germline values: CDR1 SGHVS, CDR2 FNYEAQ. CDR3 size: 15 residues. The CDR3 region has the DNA TGTGCCAGCAGCAAACGGGACAGCGAGAGAGGGACCCAGTACTTC. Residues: CASSKRDSERGTQYF. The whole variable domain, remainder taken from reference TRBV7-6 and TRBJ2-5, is GAGVSQSPRYKVTKRGQDVALRCDPISGHVSLYWYRQALGQGPEFLTYFNYEAQQDKSGLPNDRFSAERPEGSISTLTIQRTEQRDSAMYRCASSKRDSERGTQYFGPGTRLLVL.

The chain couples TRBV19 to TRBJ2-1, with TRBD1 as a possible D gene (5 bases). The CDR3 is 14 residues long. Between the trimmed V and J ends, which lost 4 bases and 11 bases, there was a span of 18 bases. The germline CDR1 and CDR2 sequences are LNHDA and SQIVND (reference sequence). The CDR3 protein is CASSRSGLGNQQFF. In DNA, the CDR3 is TGTGCCAGTAGTAGGTCAGGGCTTGGGAATCAGCAGTTCTTC. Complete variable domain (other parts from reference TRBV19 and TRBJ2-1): DGGITQSPKYLFRKEGQNVTLSCEQNLNHDAMYWYRQDPGQGLRLIYYSQIVNDFQKGDIAEGYSVSREKKESFPLTVTSAQKNPTAFYLCASSRSGLGNQQFFGPGTRLTVL.

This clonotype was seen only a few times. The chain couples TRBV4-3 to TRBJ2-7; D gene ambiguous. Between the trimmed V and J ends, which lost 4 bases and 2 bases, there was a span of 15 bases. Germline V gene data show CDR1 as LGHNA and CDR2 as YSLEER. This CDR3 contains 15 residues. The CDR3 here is CASSPRPERTYEQYF. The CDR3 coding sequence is TGCGCCAGCAGCCCCCGCCCCGAGAGAACCTACGAGCAGTACTTC.

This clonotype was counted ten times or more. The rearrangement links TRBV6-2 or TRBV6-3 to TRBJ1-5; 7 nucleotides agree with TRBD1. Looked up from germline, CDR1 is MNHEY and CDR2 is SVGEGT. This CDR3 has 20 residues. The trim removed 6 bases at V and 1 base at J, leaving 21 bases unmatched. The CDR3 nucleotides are TGTGCCAGCAGCTCTTCTCCTGGCGGAGGGGGCTTAATAAGCAATCAGCCCCAGCATTTT. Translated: CASSSSPGGGGLISNQPQHF.

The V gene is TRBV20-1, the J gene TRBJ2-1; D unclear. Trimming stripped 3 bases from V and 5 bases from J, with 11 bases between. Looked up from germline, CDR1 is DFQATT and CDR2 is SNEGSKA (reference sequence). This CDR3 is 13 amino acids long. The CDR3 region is CSARKDPHNEQFF. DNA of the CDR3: TGCAGTGCTAGGAAGGACCCCCACAATGAGCAGTTCTTC.

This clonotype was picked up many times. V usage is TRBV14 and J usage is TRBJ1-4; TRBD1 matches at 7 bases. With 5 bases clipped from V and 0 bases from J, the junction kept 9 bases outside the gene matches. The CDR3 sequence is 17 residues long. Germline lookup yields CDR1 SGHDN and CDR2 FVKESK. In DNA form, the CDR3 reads TGTGCCAGCAGCTCGGGACAGCTACGTTCAACTAATGAAAAACTGTTTTTT. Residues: CASSSGQLRSTNEKLFF. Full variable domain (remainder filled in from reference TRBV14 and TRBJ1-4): EAGVTQFPSHSVIEKGQTVTLRCDPISGHDNLYWYRRVMGKEIKFLLHFVKESKQDESGMPNNRFLAERTGGTYSTLKVQPAELEDSGVYFCASSSGQLRSTNEKLFFGSGTQLSVL.

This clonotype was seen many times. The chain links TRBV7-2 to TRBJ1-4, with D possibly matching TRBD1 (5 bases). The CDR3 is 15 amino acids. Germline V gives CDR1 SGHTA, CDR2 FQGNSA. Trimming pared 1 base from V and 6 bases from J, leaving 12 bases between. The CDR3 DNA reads TGTGCCAGCAGCTTAGTGGGGGGAAGCGATGAAAAACTGTTTTTT. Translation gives CASSLVGGSDEKLFF.

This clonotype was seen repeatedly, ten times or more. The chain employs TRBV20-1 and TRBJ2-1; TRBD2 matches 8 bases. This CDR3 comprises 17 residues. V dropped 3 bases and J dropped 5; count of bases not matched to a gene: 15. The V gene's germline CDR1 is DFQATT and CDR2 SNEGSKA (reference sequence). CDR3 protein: CSASPLKGGGLDNEQFF. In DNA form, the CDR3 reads TGCAGTGCTAGTCCCCTGAAGGGCGGGGGGCTCGACAATGAGCAGTTCTTC.

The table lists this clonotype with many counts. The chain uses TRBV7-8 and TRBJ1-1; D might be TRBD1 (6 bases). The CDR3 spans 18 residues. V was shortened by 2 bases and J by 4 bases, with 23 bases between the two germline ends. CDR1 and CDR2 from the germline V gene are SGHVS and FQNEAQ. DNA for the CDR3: TGTGCCAGCAGCTTACGATCTATTCCGGGGGGCTCGTTCACTGAAGCTTTCTTT. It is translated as CASSLRSIPGGSFTEAFF. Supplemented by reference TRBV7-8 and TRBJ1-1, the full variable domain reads GAGVSQSPRYKVAKRGQDVALRCDPISGHVSLFWYQQALGQGPEFLTYFQNEAQLDKSGLPSDRFFAERPEGSVSTLKIQRTQQEDSAVYLCASSLRSIPGGSFTEAFFGQGTRLTVV.